This is a list of T cell receptor beta chains from one sample in a study of STAT5B mutations in CD4+ large granular lymphocyte leukemia. Sequencing used immunoSEQ multiplex PCR; TCRdb keeps in-frame clones, though not all of them. Of nearly 20,000 clones in the sample, roughly 84% are singletons; the top ten hold roughly an eighth. The sample consisted of CD4+ T cells from blood buffy coats. These receptors were collected from a human donor in good health. CDR3s include the opening cysteine and the closing phenylalanine or tryptophan. Fields, in order: D gene, clone size, V gene, J gene, CDR3 DNA, CDR3 protein. The D gene is left open where the match is weak. The size of a clone is reported for some rows only, either as once, few or many, or as a class for expanded clones.

D: .; size: .; V: TRBV27; J: TRBJ2-3; DNA: TGTGCCAGCAGTTTACGCGGGGCCCCCACAGATACGCAGTATTTT; CDR3: CASSLRGAPTDTQYF
D: .; size: .; V: TRBV6-1; J: TRBJ1-2; DNA: TGTGCCAGCAGTGTACAGGTTGGAACAGGCGTTTTAGGTGGCTACACCTTC; CDR3: CASSVQVGTGVLGGYTF
D: .; size: few; V: TRBV2; J: TRBJ2-3; DNA: TGTGCCAGCAGGGCCCGGGGGGATACGCAGTATTTT; CDR3: CASRARGDTQYF
D: .; size: .; V: TRBV5-4; J: TRBJ1-2; DNA: TGTGCCAGCAGCTTGGAGGGCACCGAGGGGGGCTACACCTTC; CDR3: CASSLEGTEGGYTF
D: .; size: once; V: TRBV6-1; J: TRBJ2-7; DNA: TGTGCCAGCAGTGAAGCGCCCGGATCTCTCTACGAGCAGTACTTC; CDR3: CASSEAPGSLYEQYF
D: .; size: .; V: TRBV14; J: TRBJ1-2; DNA: TGTGCCAGCAGCCAAGATTTCTATGGCTACACCTTC; CDR3: CASSQDFYGYTF
D: .; size: .; V: TRBV10-2; J: TRBJ1-1; DNA: TGCGCCAGCACCCCACCAGGGAAGCGGGCTGAAGCTTTCTTT; CDR3: CASTPPGKRAEAFF
D: .; size: few; V: TRBV30; J: TRBJ1-5; DNA: TGTGCCTGGAGTGTATTAGGGGGCAATCAGCCCCAGCATTTT; CDR3: CAWSVLGGNQPQHF
D: .; size: .; V: TRBV30; J: TRBJ2-7; DNA: TGTGCCTGGAGTGTACGATCTGGGTCCTACTCCTACGAGCAGTACTTC; CDR3: CAWSVRSGSYSYEQYF
D: .; size: .; V: TRBV7-2; J: TRBJ1-3; DNA: TGTGCCAGCAGCTTAGCGGAGAGGGCATCCATATATTTT; CDR3: CASSLAERASIYF
D: .; size: .; V: TRBV19; J: TRBJ1-2; DNA: TGTGCCAGTAGTATCCAGGAAGGGTATGGCTACACCTTC; CDR3: CASSIQEGYGYTF
D: TRBD1; size: .; V: TRBV19; J: TRBJ1-1; DNA: TGTGCCAGTAGATTGGACAGGGGAGCTTTCTTT; CDR3: CASRLDRGAFF
D: TRBD1; size: .; V: TRBV25-1; J: TRBJ2-2; DNA: TGTGCCAGCAGTGACCGGGACAGGGACACCGGGGAGCTGTTTTTT; CDR3: CASSDRDRDTGELFF
D: .; size: .; V: TRBV11-3; J: TRBJ2-1; DNA: TGTGCCAGCAGCTTATCGGACAGTTTTCGGGAGCAGTTCTTC; CDR3: CASSLSDSFREQFF
D: TRBD2; size: .; V: TRBV6-5; J: TRBJ2-5; DNA: TGTGCCAGCAGTTACGGGGGGAGGGACGTGGAGACCCAGTACTTC; CDR3: CASSYGGRDVETQYF
D: TRBD1; size: .; V: TRBV9; J: TRBJ2-7; DNA: TGTGCCAGCAGCGTAGCTGCGACAGGGGATCACGAGCAGTACTTC; CDR3: CASSVAATGDHEQYF
D: TRBD2; size: .; V: TRBV7-7; J: TRBJ2-1; DNA: TGTGCCAGCAGTCCCGGGACTATCCCCAATGAGCAGTTCTTC; CDR3: CASSPGTIPNEQFF
D: TRBD2; size: .; V: TRBV6-1; J: TRBJ2-5; DNA: TGTGCCAGCAGTGGATGGACTAGCGGGAGCGGACAAGAGACCCAGTACTTC; CDR3: CASSGWTSGSGQETQYF
D: .; size: .; V: TRBV2; J: TRBJ2-2; DNA: TGTGCCAGCAGTGTTTCCGGGGGACCCGGGGAGCTGTTTTTT; CDR3: CASSVSGGPGELFF
D: .; size: .; V: TRBV10-3; J: TRBJ1-1; DNA: TGTGCCATCAGTGGTGCAGGGCGGTCGGACACTGAAGCTTTCTTT; CDR3: CAISGAGRSDTEAFF
D: TRBD1; size: once; V: TRBV4-1; J: TRBJ2-1; DNA: TGCGCCAGCAGCCTCGGACAGGGGTCCCTCCATGAGCAGTTCTTC; CDR3: CASSLGQGSLHEQFF
D: TRBD2; size: .; V: TRBV25-1; J: TRBJ2-7; DNA: TGTGCCAGCAGTGATCCTAGCGGCCACGAGCAGTACTTC; CDR3: CASSDPSGHEQYF
D: .; size: .; V: TRBV11-2; J: TRBJ1-1; DNA: TGTGCCAGCAGCTCTCAAATGTACACTGAAGCTTTCTTT; CDR3: CASSSQMYTEAFF
D: TRBD2; size: .; V: TRBV9; J: TRBJ2-1; DNA: TGTGCCAGCAGTTTCTCCCTAGCGGGAGTCGATGAGCAGTTCTTC; CDR3: CASSFSLAGVDEQFF
D: TRBD1; size: .; V: TRBV11-2; J: TRBJ1-2; DNA: TGTGCCAGCAGCTTAGACAGGGGGCGAGGCTACACCTTC; CDR3: CASSLDRGRGYTF
D: .; size: .; V: TRBV7-6; J: TRBJ2-2; DNA: TGTGCCAGCAGTCAAACTACCGGGGCCGGGGAGCTGTTTTTT; CDR3: CASSQTTGAGELFF
D: .; size: .; V: TRBV15; J: TRBJ1-1; DNA: TGTGCCACCAGCTGGGCGGGGATGGGGTATCGGAACACTGAAGCTTTCTTT; CDR3: CATSWAGMGYRNTEAFF
D: .; size: .; V: TRBV30; J: TRBJ2-3; DNA: TGTGCCTGGACCGCTGGCGGGGTAAAGGGAGATACGCAGTATTTT; CDR3: CAWTAGGVKGDTQYF
D: .; size: .; V: TRBV18; J: TRBJ2-1; DNA: TGTGCCAGCTCACCGGAGGGGGGCTCCTACAATGAGCAGTTCTTC; CDR3: CASSPEGGSYNEQFF
D: .; size: once; V: TRBV2; J: TRBJ1-1; DNA: TGTGCCAGCAGTGAAGGTGACACTGAAGCTTTCTTT; CDR3: CASSEGDTEAFF
D: .; size: .; V: TRBV18; J: TRBJ2-7; DNA: TGTGCCAGCTCACCGTCAATGGACGAGCAGTACTTC; CDR3: CASSPSMDEQYF
D: .; size: .; V: TRBV7-9; J: TRBJ2-7; DNA: TGTGCCAGCAGCTTAAAGGCCCCAGGGCAAGAGCAGTACTTC; CDR3: CASSLKAPGQEQYF
D: .; size: .; V: TRBV7-8; J: TRBJ2-7; DNA: TGTGCCAGCAGCAGGGGGTACTACGAGCAGTACTTC; CDR3: CASSRGYYEQYF
D: .; size: .; V: TRBV15; J: TRBJ2-1; DNA: TGTGCCACCAGCAGAGCCACCTTCAATGAGCAGTTCTTC; CDR3: CATSRATFNEQFF
D: .; size: .; V: TRBV29-1; J: TRBJ2-7; DNA: TGCAGCGTCGGCGGGGGTTCGGGACAGTTGAACGAGCAGTACTTC; CDR3: CSVGGGSGQLNEQYF
D: .; size: .; V: TRBV19; J: TRBJ2-5; DNA: TGTGCCAGTAGTATGGGGAGCCAAGAGACCCAGTACTTC; CDR3: CASSMGSQETQYF
D: .; size: .; V: TRBV6-6; J: TRBJ2-7; DNA: TGTGCCAGCAGTCCAGTCCGGGACAACTACGAGCAGTACTTC; CDR3: CASSPVRDNYEQYF
D: TRBD1; size: .; V: TRBV7-7; J: TRBJ2-7; DNA: TGTGCCAGCAGCCTCCAGACAGGGGGCGAGCAGTACTTC; CDR3: CASSLQTGGEQYF
D: TRBD1; size: .; V: TRBV10-3; J: TRBJ2-5; DNA: TGTGCCACGAACAGGGGGTTGCAAGAGACCCAGTACTTC; CDR3: CATNRGLQETQYF
D: TRBD1; size: few; V: TRBV27; J: TRBJ2-7; DNA: TGTGCCAGCAGACCTTGGGGAGGACAGGGGGTATGGGAGCAGTACTTC; CDR3: CASRPWGGQGVWEQYF
D: .; size: .; V: TRBV2; J: TRBJ1-2; DNA: TGTGCCAGCAGTGCGGACAGTAACTATGGCTACACCTTC; CDR3: CASSADSNYGYTF
D: .; size: few; V: TRBV29-1; J: TRBJ1-1; DNA: TGCAGCGGAGTGGACAGTACCAGAAGGACTGAAGCTTTCTTT; CDR3: CSGVDSTRRTEAFF
D: TRBD1; size: .; V: TRBV6-1; J: TRBJ1-2; DNA: TGTGCCAGCAGTGAAGGAGGGGGACAGGGATCCGGCTACACCTTC; CDR3: CASSEGGGQGSGYTF
D: .; size: .; V: TRBV6-1; J: TRBJ1-2; DNA: TGTGCCAGCAGTGCAGAAAGGGGAGATGGCTACACCTTC; CDR3: CASSAERGDGYTF
D: .; size: .; V: TRBV12-5; J: TRBJ2-7; DNA: TGTGCTAGTGGTTCCCATCGGGCAGGATCCTACGAGCAGTACTTC; CDR3: CASGSHRAGSYEQYF
D: .; size: few; V: TRBV5-6; J: TRBJ2-3; DNA: TGTGCCAGCACCTATGACACAGATACGCAGTATTTT; CDR3: CASTYDTDTQYF
D: .; size: .; V: TRBV19; J: TRBJ1-2; DNA: TGTGCCAGTAGTACCAACAGGAGGGGCTACACCTTC; CDR3: CASSTNRRGYTF
D: .; size: .; V: TRBV6-1; J: TRBJ1-4; DNA: TGTGCCAGCAGCAACCCGGACAGCTCTAATGAAAAACTGTTTTTT; CDR3: CASSNPDSSNEKLFF
D: .; size: .; V: TRBV25-1; J: TRBJ2-6; DNA: TGTGCCAGCAGTGGTCCGGGGCGAAGTTTCTCTGGGGCCAACGTCCTGACTTTC; CDR3: CASSGPGRSFSGANVLTF
D: TRBD1; size: .; V: TRBV6-1; J: TRBJ1-5; DNA: TGTGCCAGCAGTGTCCGACAGGGAGAGAATAGCAATCAGCCCCAGCATTTT; CDR3: CASSVRQGENSNQPQHF
D: .; size: .; V: TRBV10-3; J: TRBJ2-5; DNA: TGTGCCATCAGTGAAGGTCAGGGGAAAGAGACCCAGTACTTC; CDR3: CAISEGQGKETQYF
D: .; size: .; V: TRBV4-1; J: TRBJ2-5; DNA: TGCGCCAGCAGCCAAGGGCAGGGAAAAGAGACCCAGTACTTC; CDR3: CASSQGQGKETQYF
D: .; size: .; V: TRBV9; J: TRBJ2-7; DNA: TGTGCCAGCAGCGTAGGTCCGGACTACGAGCAGTACTTC; CDR3: CASSVGPDYEQYF
D: .; size: .; V: TRBV27; J: TRBJ2-1; DNA: TGTGCCAGCAGTTCTGGGAATGAGCAGTTCTTC; CDR3: CASSSGNEQFF